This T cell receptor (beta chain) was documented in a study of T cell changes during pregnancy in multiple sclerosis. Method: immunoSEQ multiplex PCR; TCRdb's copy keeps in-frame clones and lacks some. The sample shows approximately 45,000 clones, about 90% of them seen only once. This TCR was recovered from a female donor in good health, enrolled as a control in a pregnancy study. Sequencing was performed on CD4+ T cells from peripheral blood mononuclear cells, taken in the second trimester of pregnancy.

The CDR3 DNA reads as TGTGCCAGCAGTCAAGGGGATTATAATTCACCCCTCCACTTT. Translation gives CASSQGDYNSPLHF. This chain links TRBV27 with TRBJ1-6, with D perhaps TRBD1 (5 bases). Trimming cost V 5 bases and J 4 bases, with 9 bases left between them. Looked up from germline, CDR1 is MNHEY and CDR2 is SMNVEV (reference sequence). The CDR3 is 14 residues long.